Following are 17 T cell receptor beta chains from one sample sequenced in a study of blood T cells in healthy people across ages. Then a second PCR, running roughly 6 to 12 cycles, was carried out with a sample-barcoded 5' primer and a J-beta primer mix. TCRdb re-called the 5' RACE reads with MiXCR, one entry per CDR3 protein. The sample holds 790,000 or so distinct CDR3 sequences, roughly 50% seen once. What was sequenced was blood. These TCRs come from a man in his forties in good health.

J is TRBJ2-7 and V is TRBV18, with TRBD1 matching over 7 bases. Germline V lookup: CDR1 KGHSH, CDR2 LQKENI. V trimming: 8 bases; J trimming: 6 bases; junction bases outside the gene matches: 7. The CDR3 has 12 residues. In DNA form, the CDR3 reads TGTGCCAGCGCTCCGACAGGGTCCGAGCAGTACTTC. As protein: CASAPTGSEQYF.

V usage is TRBV29-1 and J usage is TRBJ2-4; D is ambiguous. V shed 8 bases and J shed 7 bases, with 6 bases lying between them. This CDR3 region has 9 residues. Germline V CDR1 and CDR2: SQVTM, ANQGSEA. The CDR3 DNA reads TGCAGCCCGCGGAACATTCAGTACTTC. It yields the protein CSPRNIQYF.

The genes are TRBV11-2 and TRBJ2-1; a weak D match, TRBD2 (5 bases). V was trimmed by 0 bases and J by 6 bases, leaving 12 bases between them. The CDR3 loop spans 15 amino acids. CDR1 SGHAT and CDR2 FQNNGV come from the germline V gene. This chain's CDR3 is CASSLDGVGVNEQFF. For the CDR3, the DNA is TGTGCCAGCAGCTTAGACGGGGTCGGGGTCAATGAGCAGTTCTTC. The full variable domain, rest sourced from reference TRBV11-2 and TRBJ2-1, is EAGVAQSPRYKIIEKRQSVAFWCNPISGHATLYWYQQILGQGPKLLIQFQNNGVVDDSQLPKDRFSAERLKGVDSTLKIQPAKLEDSAVYLCASSLDGVGVNEQFFGPGTRLTVL.

The chain couples TRBV18 to TRBJ1-1; weak D call: TRBD1 (5 bases). The length of the CDR3 is 13 residues. The germline V gene has CDR1 KGHSH and CDR2 LQKENI. Trimming left V 6 bases short and J 2 bases short, with 10 bases between. CDR3 residues: CASSPDTNTEAFF. The CDR3 coding sequence is TGTGCCAGCTCTCCGGACACAAACACTGAAGCTTTCTTT.

V usage is TRBV4-3 and J usage is TRBJ2-1; a possible D gene is TRBD2 (6 bases). Germline V gene sequence: CDR1 LGHNA, CDR2 YSLEER. Trimming removed 0 bases at V and 3 bases at J, with 12 bases between. The CDR3 is made up of 16 amino acids. The CDR3 nucleotides read TGCGCCAGCAGCCAAGATTGGAGGGAGGACTACAATGAGCAGTTCTTC. Encoded protein: CASSQDWREDYNEQFF.

This clonotype was detected a few times. This chain links TRBV5-1 with TRBJ2-7; D ambiguous. V gave up 0 bases and J gave up 0 bases, with 10 bases separating them. The CDR3 totals 15 residues. Germline V gene data show CDR1 as SGHRS and CDR2 as YFSETQ. The chain's CDR3 is CASSLDVSRSYEQYF. In DNA, the CDR3 is TGCGCCAGCAGCTTGGACGTATCGCGCTCCTACGAGCAGTACTTC.

The chain uses TRBV7-2 and TRBJ1-2; D is ambiguous. CDR3 length: 15 amino acids. Trimming removed 0 bases from V and 4 bases from J, with 12 bases in between. Germline assignment: CDR1 SGHTA and CDR2 FQGNSA. CDR3 loop: CASSLAGWLVYGYTF. For the CDR3, the DNA is TGTGCCAGCAGCTTAGCGGGCTGGTTAGTCTATGGCTACACCTTC.

The chain uses TRBV5-4 and TRBJ2-6, with D perhaps assigned TRBD1 or TRBD2 (5 bases each). The CDR3 spans 16 residues. CDR1 is SGHNT and CDR2 is YYREEE in the germline V gene (reference sequence). Trimming stripped 5 bases from V and 0 bases from J, with 12 bases between. The DNA of the CDR3 is TGTGCCAGCAGGGCCGGGGCCAGCTCTGGGGCCAACGTCCTGACTTTC. It codes for CASRAGASSGANVLTF.

On this clonotype itself: This clone may be a read error of a much larger clone one base away. V gene TRBV10-3 combines with J gene TRBJ2-1; D ambiguous. The assigned J gene may be wrong: the sequence end matches TRBJ2-7 better. This CDR3 spans 13 amino acids. The germline gives CDR1 ENHRY, CDR2 SYGVKD. The CDR3 here is CAISELTLNEQYF. CDR3 DNA: TGTGCCATCAGTGAGTTAACGTTAAATGAGCAGTACTTC.

This clonotype was picked up one time. The chain couples TRBV7-2 to TRBJ2-3; TRBD2 aligns across 14 bases. This CDR3 contains 15 residues. The germline gives CDR1 SGHTA, CDR2 FQGNSA. The ends lost 6 bases at V and 10 bases at J; junction bases unmatched: 9. The chain's CDR3 is CASRQGLAGADAQYF. Here the CDR3 DNA reads TGTGCCAGCAGACAGGGACTAGCGGGAGCTGATGCGCAGTATTTT.

The chain couples TRBV7-3 to TRBJ2-5; 7 nucleotides match TRBD2. The J call is doubtful: the DNA matches TRBJ2-7 better. Germline V gene data show CDR1 as SGHTA and CDR2 as FQGTGA. The CDR3 loop spans 12 amino acids. CDR3 protein: CASSSGEGEQYF. CDR3 DNA: TGTGCCAGCAGCTCCGGGGAGGGCGAGCAGTACTTC.

The V call is TRBV6-1, the J call TRBJ2-3; no reliable D call. The CDR3 covers 14 residues. CDR1 MNHNS and CDR2 SASEGT come from the germline V gene. V was pared by 4 bases and J by 0 bases, with 8 bases between. The CDR3: CASSVTVSTDTQYF. The CDR3 region has the DNA TGTGCCAGCAGTGTGACGGTTAGCACAGATACGCAGTATTTT.

This chain's CDR3 is CASSWGPEDEQYF. The CDR3 region has the DNA TGCGCCAGCAGCTGGGGCCCGGAGGATGAGCAGTACTTC. The chain joins TRBV5-1 to TRBJ2-5; D is tentatively TRBD1 or TRBD2 (5 bases each). This CDR3 region has 13 residues. Germline V gene sequence: CDR1 SGHRS, CDR2 YFSETQ. With 3 bases removed from V and 11 bases from J, the gap between germline ends came to 17 bases. The whole variable domain, remainder taken from reference TRBV5-1 and TRBJ2-5, is KAGVTQTPRYLIKTRGQQVTLSCSPISGHRSVSWYQQTPGQGLQFLFEYFSETQRNKGNFPGRFSGRQFSNSRSEMNVSTLELGDSALYLCASSWGPEDEQYFGPGTRLLVL.

This clonotype was found once. J is TRBJ2-7 and V is TRBV28, with unresolved D. The V end was cut by 10 bases, the J end by 1 base, with 5 bases between. Per germline, CDR1 MDHEN and CDR2 SYDVKM. This CDR3 is 10 amino acids long. The CDR3 DNA sequence: TGTGCCACCCTATCCTACGAGCAGTACTTC. Translation gives CATLSYEQYF.

This clonotype has only a few counts. CDR3 nucleotides: TGCAGTGCTAACCCCGGACAGGGAAGTATAGAGACCCAGTACTTC. This translates into CSANPGQGSIETQYF. V is TRBV20-1 and J is TRBJ2-5, with TRBD1 matching 8 bases. The germline V gene encodes CDR1 DFQATT and CDR2 SNEGSKA (reference sequence). This CDR3 has 15 residues. V shed 4 bases and J 4 bases; nucleotides not matched to a gene: 11.

V gene TRBV10-3 combines with J gene TRBJ2-5; D is possibly TRBD2 (5 bases). With 7 bases removed from V and 2 bases from J, the gap between germline ends came to 11 bases. CDR3 length: 13 amino acids. Germline CDR1 ENHRY, CDR2 SYGVKD. The DNA for the CDR3 is TGTGCCATCAACCGGACTCCGCAAGAGACCCAGTACTTC. Its protein is CAINRTPQETQYF.

The rearrangement joins TRBV7-8 to TRBJ2-1, with 13 bases identical to TRBD2. Gene TRBJ2-7 matches the end of the DNA better, so the J call may be wrong. The V gene's germline CDR1 is SGHVS and CDR2 FQNEAQ. The CDR3 extends over 16 amino acids. In DNA, the CDR3 is TGTGCCAGCAGCTATAGGACTAGCGGGAGTAAGAATGAGCAGTACTTC. Translating it yields CASSYRTSGSKNEQYF.